Listed below are T cell receptor beta chains from one sample, sequenced in a study of T cells in Graves' hyperthyroidism and ophthalmopathy. TCRdb recomputed calls from the multiplex PCR reads with MiXCR, one row per CDR3 protein. This sample has fewer than 600,000 distinct CDR3 sequences, with around 15% found just once. The sequencing sample was made of blood. Source of these receptors: a woman in her forties with Graves' hyperthyroidism. CDR3s include the opening cysteine and the closing phenylalanine or tryptophan. The D gene is left open where the match is weak. Rows give clone size only sometimes, using once, few, many, or a class for an expanded clone.

>TRBV19|TRBD1|TRBJ2-5|few
TGTGCCAGTAGTATTCAGACAGGGGGCTGGGAGACCCAGTACTTC
CASSIQTGGWETQYF
>TRBV24-1|-|TRBJ2-4|few
TGTGCCCCTTGGACCTTACTTCCGATCTTAGCCAAAAACATTCAGTACTTC
CAPWTLLPILAKNIQYF
>TRBV10-3|-|TRBJ2-2|-
TGTGCCATCAGTGAAACCCCAGGGAACACCGGGGAGCTGTTTTTT
CAISETPGNTGELFF
>TRBV7-9|-|TRBJ2-3|-
TGTGCCAGCAGCCCCACGTCAGATACGCAGTATTTT
CASSPTSDTQYF
>TRBV3-1|TRBD1|TRBJ2-2|many
TGTGCCAGCAGCCCCTCTGGGACAGTTCTCGGGGAGCTGTTTTTT
CASSPSGTVLGELFF
>TRBV7-2|-|TRBJ2-7|many
TGTGCCAGCAGCTTAAGGTCAGGGTATAAGCAGTACTTC
CASSLRSGYKQYF
>TRBV15|TRBD1|TRBJ1-4|-
TGTGCCACCAGCAGAGATTTAACAGGGGCGAGTGAAAAACTGTTTTTT
CATSRDLTGASEKLFF
>TRBV28|TRBD2|TRBJ2-1|many
TGTGCCAGCAGTTGGGGACTAGCGGGAGCCTACAATGAGCAGTTCTTC
CASSWGLAGAYNEQFF
>TRBV30|-|TRBJ1-2|many
TGTGCCTGGAGCGCAGGTAGCTATGGCTACACCTTC
CAWSAGSYGYTF
>TRBV7-7|-|TRBJ2-5|many
TGTGCTAGCAGCTTAGATCCCTCGCCGCAAGAGACCCAGTACTTC
CASSLDPSPQETQYF
>TRBV20-1|-|TRBJ1-5|many
TGCAGTGCTTCCACGGGGCCAAATCAGCCCCAGCATTTT
CSASTGPNQPQHF
>TRBV6-1|-|TRBJ2-5|many
TGTGCCAGCAGTGAACTTTGGGCGCACCAAGAGACCCAGTACTTC
CASSELWAHQETQYF
>TRBV28|TRBD1|TRBJ1-4|many
TGTGCCAGCAGGTGGGACAGGCGCCCGGAAAAACTGTTTTTT
CASRWDRRPEKLFF
>TRBV6-5|-|TRBJ1-1|few
TGTGCCAGCAGTTACTCGATTTTTTCTCCCAGGGCCGCGAACACTGAAGCTTTCTTT
CASSYSIFSPRAANTEAFF
>TRBV5-1|-|TRBJ1-1|few
TGCGCCAGCAGCTTGCGCACAAGGGCTGAAGCTTTCTTT
CASSLRTRAEAFF
>TRBV4-1|TRBD1|TRBJ2-5|many
TGCGCCAGCAGCCAAGTCTTGACAGGGGAACAAGAGACCCAGTACTTC
CASSQVLTGEQETQYF
>TRBV7-2|TRBD2|TRBJ2-1|many
TGTGCCAGCAGCTTATATCCTAGCGGGAGCATTGTGGATGAGCAGTTCTTC
CASSLYPSGSIVDEQFF
>TRBV13|-|TRBJ2-7|many
TGTGCCAGCAGCCCCGCCGGCGAGCAGTACTTC
CASSPAGEQYF
>TRBV30|-|TRBJ1-6|-
TGTGCCTGGGGCCCTCCGAGACGGTATAATTCACCCCTCCACTTT
CAWGPPRRYNSPLHF
>TRBV5-1|-|TRBJ1-1|many
TGCGCCAGCAGCTTGGGGGGGATCGCTGAAGCTTTCTTT
CASSLGGIAEAFF
>TRBV29-1|-|TRBJ1-2|-
TGCAGCGTTGAAGAGGTGGGGGGCACTAACTATGGCTACACCTTC
CSVEEVGGTNYGYTF
>TRBV5-1|-|TRBJ1-5|many
TGCGCCAGCAGCGAGGACGGCTTAAATCAGCCCCAGCATTTT
CASSEDGLNQPQHF
>TRBV18|TRBD1|TRBJ1-4|few
TGTGCCAGCTCACGGGGACAGGTCGGAGGGGAAAAACTGTTTTTT
CASSRGQVGGEKLFF
>TRBV6-5|-|TRBJ2-7|many
TGTGCCAGCAGTTACGTAACTAGTCGGGAGCCCAACGAGCAGTACTTC
CASSYVTSREPNEQYF
>TRBV16|TRBD1|TRBJ1-4|-
TGTGCCAGCAGCCAATCGATGGGGTTTGGACAGGGCCCTTCGGGGTCTGAAAAACTGTTTTTT
CASSQSMGFGQGPSGSEKLFF
>TRBV5-1|-|TRBJ1-1|-
TGCGCCAGCACCCTCAGGGCCAGGGACACTGAAGCTTTCTTT
CASTLRARDTEAFF
>TRBV29-1|TRBD1|TRBJ2-3|-
TGCAGCGTTAATAGAGCGGGACAGGGCTCAGCAGATACGCAGTATTTT
CSVNRAGQGSADTQYF
>TRBV12-3/TRBV12-4|-|TRBJ1-1|many
TGTGCCAGCAGTTTATGGGGGGCCGCCCCTGAAGCTTTCTTT
CASSLWGAAPEAFF
>TRBV11-2|TRBD2|TRBJ2-1|many
TGTGCCAGCAGCGACCCGCTAGCGGGAGCACGCGAGCAGTTCTTC
CASSDPLAGAREQFF
>TRBV28|-|TRBJ1-1|few
TGTGCCAGCAGTCCGCGCCGCCAGTGGAACACTGAAGCTTTCTTT
CASSPRRQWNTEAFF
>TRBV3-1|TRBD1|TRBJ2-3|many
TGTGCCAGCAGCCAAGATTGGGACAGGGATTTGCCAGATACGCAGTATTTT
CASSQDWDRDLPDTQYF
>TRBV5-1|TRBD1|TRBJ2-3|many
TGCGCCAGCAGCGGAACCTTGACAGGGATGACCACGCAGTATTTT
CASSGTLTGMTTQYF
>TRBV28|TRBD2|TRBJ2-7|many
TGTGCCAGCAGTTCGGGGGGAGGCAACTCCTACGAGCAGTACTTC
CASSSGGGNSYEQYF
>TRBV20-1|TRBD2|TRBJ2-5|-
TGCAGTGCTCTCGGGACTAGCGGGAGCTCCGGGGAGACCCAGTACTTC
CSALGTSGSSGETQYF
>TRBV5-1|-|TRBJ2-2|many
TGCGCCAGCAGCTTGGGGGGCGCCGGCGGGGAGCTGTTTTTT
CASSLGGAGGELFF